This TCR beta chain was sequenced for a study of OX40 agonist ivuxolimab in advanced cancers. Study background: Patients in the trial were receiving intravenous ivuxolimab every 2 weeks, at doses of 0.01 to 10 mg/kg.

TCRdb keeps only in-frame clones here, not all; method: immunoSEQ multiplex PCR. Of approximately 68,000 clones detected, 80% to 90% appear once; the ten largest clones hold around 0.86%. The germline CDR1 and CDR2 sequences are LNHDA and SQIVND (reference sequence). The CDR3 contains 15 residues. The V end was cut by 6 bases, the J end by 0 bases, with 9 bases between. The chain joins TRBV19 to TRBJ2-6; the D is unclear. The source of this sequence is an adult with an advanced solid tumor such as melanoma, head and neck, liver or kidney cancer. This specimen was CD4+ or CD8+ T cells sorted from blood, taken in a trial of the OX40 agonist ivuxolimab. This CDR3 reads CASRYRSSGANVLTF. CDR3 nucleotide sequence: TGTGCCAGTAGGTATCGCAGCTCTGGGGCCAACGTCCTGACTTTC. Complete variable domain (other parts from reference TRBV19 and TRBJ2-6): DGGITQSPKYLFRKEGQNVTLSCEQNLNHDAMYWYRQDPGQGLRLIYYSQIVNDFQKGDIAEGYSVSREKKESFPLTVTSAQKNPTAFYLCASRYRSSGANVLTFGAGSRLTVL.